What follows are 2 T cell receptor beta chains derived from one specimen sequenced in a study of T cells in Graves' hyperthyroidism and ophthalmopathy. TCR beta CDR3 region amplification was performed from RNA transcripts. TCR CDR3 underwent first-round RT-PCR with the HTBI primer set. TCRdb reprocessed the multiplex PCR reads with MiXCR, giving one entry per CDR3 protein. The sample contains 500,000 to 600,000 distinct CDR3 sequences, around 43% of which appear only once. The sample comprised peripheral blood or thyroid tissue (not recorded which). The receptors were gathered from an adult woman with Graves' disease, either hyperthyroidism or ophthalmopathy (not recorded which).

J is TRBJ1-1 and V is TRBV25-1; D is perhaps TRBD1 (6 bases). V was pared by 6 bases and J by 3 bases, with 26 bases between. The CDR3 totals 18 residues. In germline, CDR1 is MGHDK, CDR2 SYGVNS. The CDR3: CASSHVGWGAIRDTEAFF. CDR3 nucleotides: TGTGCCAGCAGCCACGTCGGTTGGGGGGCAATTCGGGACACTGAAGCTTTCTTT.

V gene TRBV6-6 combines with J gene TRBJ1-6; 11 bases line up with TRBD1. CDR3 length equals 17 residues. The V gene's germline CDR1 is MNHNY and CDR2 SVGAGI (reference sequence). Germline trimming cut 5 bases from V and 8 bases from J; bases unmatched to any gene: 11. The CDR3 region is CASSRSGQGVNHSPLHF. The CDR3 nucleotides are TGTGCCAGCAGTAGGTCGGGACAGGGGGTTAATCATTCACCCCTCCACTTT.